These T cell receptor beta chains were read from a single sample in a study of T and B cells in COVID-19 patients. From the multiplex PCR reads, TCRdb called clonotypes with MiXCR, one entry per CDR3 protein. Of approximately 3,700 distinct CDR3 sequences listed, approximately 25% are singletons. Sequencing was done on a sample of blood. These receptors all stem from a human donor with active COVID-19. CDR3s include the opening cysteine and the closing phenylalanine or tryptophan. D genes are given only for firm matches. Expanded clones are given a class, and other clones once, few, many or no size at all.

size	J	D	V	DNA	CDR3
medium-sized	TRBJ1-1	.	TRBV19	TGTGCCAGTAGTACCACCTGGAGGAGGGGAATGAACACTGAAGCTTTCTTT	CASSTTWRRGMNTEAFF
.	TRBJ1-3	.	TRBV20-1	TGCAGTGCTAGCCCCCCCGGAAACACCATATATTTT	CSASPPGNTIYF
.	TRBJ1-1	TRBD1	TRBV19	TGTGCCAGTAGTATAAATGCGGGACAGGGGGCGCGGAACACTGAAGCTTTCTTT	CASSINAGQGARNTEAFF
.	TRBJ2-2	TRBD2	TRBV19	TGTGCCAGTAGGGGACTAGCGGGGACCGGGGAGCTGTTTTTT	CASRGLAGTGELFF
medium-sized	TRBJ2-7	TRBD1	TRBV27	TGTGCCAGCAGTTTAAGGGGTCCTTACCTGGGGACAGGAGACTACGAGCAGTACTTC	CASSLRGPYLGTGDYEQYF
medium-sized	TRBJ1-2	.	TRBV6-5	TGTGCCAGCAGTTACTCGACCGACGGTCCATTCTATGGCTACACCTTC	CASSYSTDGPFYGYTF
.	TRBJ2-3	.	TRBV9	TGTGCCAGCAGCTTGGCATGGGGGGGCACAGATACGCAGTATTTT	CASSLAWGGTDTQYF
medium-sized	TRBJ1-6	.	TRBV7-6	TGTGCCAGCAGCTTAGCGTCTACGGGATCACCCCTCCACTTT	CASSLASTGSPLHF
medium-sized	TRBJ1-5	.	TRBV19	TGTGCCAGTAGTATAACGGGGGGCCATCAGCCCCAGCATTTT	CASSITGGHQPQHF
medium-sized	TRBJ2-7	.	TRBV19	TGTGCCAGTAGTATTACGCACGGCTCCTACGAGCAGTACTTC	CASSITHGSYEQYF
few	TRBJ2-2	TRBD2	TRBV10-1	TGCGCCAGCAGTGGGTCAGGACTAGCGGTGAACACCGGGGAGCTGTTTTTT	CASSGSGLAVNTGELFF
.	TRBJ2-7	.	TRBV18	TGTGCCAGCTCACCAGAGAGGGGCCACGAGCAGTACTTC	CASSPERGHEQYF
.	TRBJ2-7	.	TRBV27	TGTGCCAGCAGCAACGGTTGGTGCCGCTCCTACGAGCAGTACTTC	CASSNGWCRSYEQYF
.	TRBJ2-5	.	TRBV5-1	TGCGCCAGCAGGACCCAAGAGACCCAGTACTTC	CASRTQETQYF
.	TRBJ1-2	.	TRBV27	TGTGCCAGCAGCCTACAGGGTCTCGATGGCTACACCTTC	CASSLQGLDGYTF
many	TRBJ1-1	.	TRBV5-4	TGTGCCAGCAGCTTGCGCAGCCGGGCCCCGACTGAAGCTTTCTTT	CASSLRSRAPTEAFF
many	TRBJ2-1	TRBD1	TRBV24-1	TGTGCCACCAGTGATTCCGGGACAGGGTCTATCGGGCAGTTCTTC	CATSDSGTGSIGQFF
.	TRBJ2-4	TRBD2	TRBV6-1	TGTGCCAGCAGTGGCGGACTAGCGGGAGGTGGGGCCAAAAACATTCAGTACTTC	CASSGGLAGGGAKNIQYF
.	TRBJ2-3	.	TRBV12-5	TGTGCTAGTGGCCCATCCGGGACACCGCCCCGTACGCAGTATTTT	CASGPSGTPPRTQYF
medium-sized	TRBJ2-7	.	TRBV13	TGTGCCAGCAGGACTAGGGGGGGCGGTTCCTACGAGCAGTACTTC	CASRTRGGGSYEQYF
many	TRBJ2-7	TRBD1	TRBV5-1	TGCGCCAGCAGCGGGGGACAGGGGGCGCTGGACGAGCAGTACTTC	CASSGGQGALDEQYF
.	TRBJ1-5	TRBD1	TRBV6-5	TGTGCCAGCAGCACAGGGGCTTGGGGCAATCAGCCCCAGCATTTT	CASSTGAWGNQPQHF
medium-sized	TRBJ2-2	.	TRBV12-3/TRBV12-4	TGTGCCAGCAGTTTTTTCCGGGGGCCCGACACCGGGGAGCTGTTTTTT	CASSFFRGPDTGELFF
medium-sized	TRBJ2-7	TRBD2	TRBV5-6	TGTGCCAGCAGCTCCCTCGCCCTAGCGGGGGGTTACTACGAGCAGTACTTC	CASSSLALAGGYYEQYF
medium-sized	TRBJ1-1	TRBD1	TRBV15	TGTGCCACCAGCAGAGATTCGGACAGGGGGATAATAGGGTACACTGAAGCTTTCTTT	CATSRDSDRGIIGYTEAFF